This TCR beta chain is from a study of beta chain features in type 1 diabetes. Study-level points and caveats: No resolution was reached here on whether HLA type influences TCRB rearrangement.

Worth noting for this clone: Its antigen is not identified.

Sequenced material consisted of expressed TCRB transcripts (all of the isolated RNA was reverse transcribed). Clones were read by immunoSEQ multiplex PCR, and TCRdb kept only the in-frame ones, dropping some. Counted here are approximately 380,000 clones, roughly 16% occurring once; the ten biggest clones make up approximately 0.019%. This CDR3 is 16 amino acids long. From germline, CDR1 is SGHRS and CDR2 YFSETQ. The trim removed 4 bases at V and 1 base at J, leaving 8 bases unmatched. The sequencing input was naive CD4+ T cells from blood. The rearrangement uses TRBV5-1 and TRBJ2-5, with 9 bases that match TRBD2. This TCR came from a woman aged 18 to 35 in good health. CDR3 in amino acids: CASSALLAGFQETQYF. The CDR3, as DNA: TGCGCCAGCAGCGCCCTTCTAGCGGGGTTCCAAGAGACCCAGTACTTC.